In its sample, the clone carrying this TCR beta chain was seen many times. These data originate in a study of T-cell reconstitution after alpha-beta-depleted transplantation in children. Preparation of the TCRbeta library used unique molecular identifiers. TCRdb independently ran MiXCR on the PCR reads; one entry per CDR3 protein. The sample has over 70,000 distinct CDR3 sequences; roughly 8.8% are singletons. This CDR3 is 15 amino acids long. Germline V CDR1 and CDR2: MNHEY, SMNVEV (reference sequence). V lost 3 bases and J lost 6; bases outside the gene matches: 3. This receptor was taken from a human donor who donated a stem cell graft to a child with congenital amegakaryocytic thrombocytopenia. This chain connects TRBV27 to TRBJ2-1; 12 nucleotides match TRBD1. The material sequenced was PBMCs from the stem cell graft donor, taken from the stem cell graft. The CDR3: CASSFGTGGLNEQFF. CDR3 DNA: TGTGCCAGCAGTTTCGGGACAGGGGGCCTCAATGAGCAGTTCTTC.